Below are 26 T cell receptor beta chains sequenced from a single sample in a study of blood T cells in healthy people across ages (dated by TCRdb to 2014 to 2015). The library was generated by 5' RACE. Instrument used: Illumina HiSeq 2500. The second PCR ran for about 7 to 11 cycles and used a J-beta primer mix along with a sample-barcoded 5' primer. In TCRdb, the public reads were trimmed at Q25 with fastp and aligned with MiXCR, with productive beta chains retained. Each CDR3 protein gets just one entry, which takes the most common genes and DNA from the rows behind it. This sample is represented by more than 800,000 distinct CDR3 sequences; around 26% of them were singletons. Clones ranked in the top ten supply around 16% of the sample. Sequenced input: blood. The receptors here all came from an elderly woman in good health.

Ten or more counts support this clonotype. The chain recombines TRBV7-2 with TRBJ2-3, with 10 bases aligning to TRBD1. Germline CDR1 reads SGHTA; CDR2 reads FQGNSA. The CDR3 extends over 16 amino acids. The V segment lost 5 bases and the J segment 0 bases; nucleotides outside the gene matches: 5. CDR3 loop: CASSPGQGRSTDTQYF. The CDR3 nucleotides are TGTGCCAGCAGCCCGGGACAGGGGCGTAGCACAGATACGCAGTATTTT.

This clonotype occurred a few times. This chain joins TRBV20-1 and TRBJ1-2; tentatively, D is TRBD1 (5 bases). The CDR3 runs 16 residues. Germline V gene data show CDR1 as DFQATT and CDR2 as SNEGSKA (reference sequence). Trimming took 0 bases from V and 1 from J, leaving 15 bases between them. CDR3 region: CSARDVTGGSNYGYTF. The CDR3 nucleotides are TGCAGTGCTAGAGATGTGACGGGGGGAAGTAACTATGGCTACACCTTC.

Remarks on this clonotype: This clone may be a read error of a much larger clone one base away. The J gene is TRBJ1-6, the V gene TRBV6-2 or TRBV6-3; a possible D gene is TRBD1 (6 bases). CDR1 and CDR2 from the germline V gene are MNHEY and SVGEGT. This CDR3 is built from 11 residues. V lost 7 bases and J 12 bases, leaving 10 bases between the germline ends. CDR3 bases: TGTGCCAGCAAACAGGGACGACCCCTCCACTTT. Translated: CASKQGRPLHF.

Of note for this clonotype: A much bigger clone sits one base away, suggesting this may be a read error. Likely a read error: the CDR3 ends without its conserved phenylalanine or tryptophan. This chain connects TRBV5-1 to TRBJ2-5; 8 positions agree with TRBD2. The V and J ends lost 3 bases and 5 bases, in that order; junction bases with no gene match: 9. The CDR3 runs to 15 residues. Germline V lookup: CDR1 SGHRS, CDR2 YFSETQ. CDR3 in DNA: TGCGCCAGCAGCTCGACGGCGGGGGGTAGGGAGACCCAGTACTTA. This encodes CASSSTAGGRETQYL.

This clonotype was observed at least ten times. V is TRBV7-6 and J is TRBJ2-7; possibly TRBD1 for D (5 bases). V was trimmed by 2 bases and J by 0 bases, leaving 11 bases between them. The germline V gene has CDR1 SGHVS and CDR2 FNYEAQ. The length of the CDR3 is 15 residues. The DNA of the CDR3 is TGTGCCAGCAGCTTAAGCCCACAGGTCTCCTACGAGCAGTACTTC. Protein: CASSLSPQVSYEQYF. The whole variable domain, filled in from reference TRBV7-6 and TRBJ2-7, reads GAGVSQSPRYKVTKRGQDVALRCDPISGHVSLYWYRQALGQGPEFLTYFNYEAQQDKSGLPNDRFSAERPEGSISTLTIQRTEQRDSAMYRCASSLSPQVSYEQYFGPGTRLTVT.

This clonotype appeared a few times. The chain links TRBV11-3 to TRBJ2-1; TRBD2 matches at 8 bases. CDR1 is SGHNT, CDR2 YENEEA, per germline. The CDR3 covers 16 residues. V lost 5 bases, J lost 3 bases, and 9 bases stayed unmatched. DNA for the CDR3: TGTGCCAGCAGCCTCCGGAGGCGGGGGGACTACAATGAGCAGTTCTTC. Translated: CASSLRRRGDYNEQFF.

This clonotype was found a few times. Sequence at one end of the junction differs from germline and may be a read error. V usage is TRBV4-3 and J usage is TRBJ2-3, with D hard to call. The CDR3 covers 15 residues. Germline V gives CDR1 LGHNA, CDR2 YSLEER. CDR3 sequence reads: CASSHQSTVSDTRYF. The DNA of the CDR3 is TGCGCCAGCAGCCATCAGAGCACGGTCTCAGATACGCGGTATTTT.

This clonotype has only a few counts. This may be a read error: a much more frequent sequence differs by one nucleotide. V usage is TRBV20-1 and J usage is TRBJ2-1; no clear D gene. The J call may be wrong; the DNA end is better matched by TRBJ2-7. CDR3 length equals 17 residues. Per the germline V gene, CDR1 is DFQATT and CDR2 is SNEGSKA (reference sequence). The CDR3 spells CSADDKWQQSSYNEQYF. CDR3 in DNA: TGCAGTGCCGACGACAAATGGCAGCAGAGCTCCTACAATGAGCAGTACTTC.

The chain links TRBV7-2 to TRBJ2-7; D may be TRBD2 (6 bases). Looked up from germline, CDR1 is SGHTA and CDR2 is FQGNSA. The V end was cut by 6 bases, the J end by 3 bases, with 18 bases between. The CDR3 contains 15 residues. CDR3 sequence (DNA): TGTGCCAGCAGTGAAGGTGGGTCGGAGGGCTACGAGCAGTACTTC. This codes for CASSEGGSEGYEQYF. The full variable domain, in which reference TRBV7-2 and TRBJ2-7 provide the parts outside the CDR3, is GAGVSQSPSNKVTEKGKDVELRCDPISGHTALYWYRQSLGQGLEFLIYFQGNSAPDKSGLPSDRFSAERTGGSVSTLTIQRTQQEDSAVYLCASSEGGSEGYEQYFGPGTRLTVT.

Ten or more counts support this clonotype. V gene TRBV2 combines with J gene TRBJ2-3; D is ambiguous. Trimming pared 7 bases from V and 2 bases from J, leaving 13 bases between. The CDR3 sequence is 14 residues long. Germline loops: CDR1 SNHLY, CDR2 FYNNEI. CDR3 sequence reads: CASKVTATTDTQYF. The CDR3 DNA follows: TGTGCCAGCAAGGTCACAGCGACCACAGATACGCAGTATTTT.

This clonotype was detected many times. The V gene is TRBV7-2, the J gene TRBJ2-5, with 7 bases fitting TRBD2. Germline CDR1 SGHTA, CDR2 FQGNSA. This CDR3 contains 15 residues. The ends lost 4 bases at V and 7 bases at J; junction bases unmatched: 12. CDR3 nucleotides: TGTGCCAGCAGCTCCAACTTGGCGGGGGAGGTGACCCAGTACTTC. Its protein product is CASSSNLAGEVTQYF.

This clonotype showed up just a few times. This rearrangement joins TRBV2 to TRBJ1-5; possible D gene TRBD1, 5 bases. V shed 0 bases and J shed 10 bases, with 13 bases lying between them. The CDR3 is 14 amino acids. CDR1 and CDR2 from the germline V gene are SNHLY and FYNNEI. CDR3 loop: CASSEATEIIPQHF. CDR3 DNA sequence: TGTGCCAGCAGTGAAGCGACAGAGATCATTCCCCAGCATTTT.

This clonotype was observed at least ten times. This chain joins TRBV15 and TRBJ2-3, with 9 bases lining up with TRBD1. CDR3 length: 18 residues. After removal of 3 bases from V and 4 bases from J, the junction contained 14 bases not matched to a gene. Germline assignment: CDR1 LNHNV and CDR2 YYDKDF (reference sequence). The CDR3 reads CATSRKSRSGQGPDTQYF. In DNA, the CDR3 is TGTGCCACCAGCAGGAAGTCCCGCTCGGGACAGGGACCAGATACGCAGTATTTT.

Only one count was recorded for this clonotype. A much more abundant neighbour one base away suggests this may be a read error. The J gene is TRBJ2-1, the V gene TRBV9; 7 bases line up with TRBD1. Germline V gene sequence: CDR1 SGDLS, CDR2 YYNGEE. There are 14 residues in the CDR3. CDR3 coding DNA: TGTGCCAGCAGCGTAGTGCAGGGGGACAATGCGCAGTTCTTC. Protein: CASSVVQGDNAQFF.

Turning to this clonotype: This may come from a read error, since a much larger clone is one base off. The chain is built from TRBV7-9 and TRBJ1-5; D is unclear. The CDR3 runs 14 residues. The V end was cut by 4 bases, the J end by 3 bases, with 10 bases between. Germline values: CDR1 SEHNR, CDR2 FQNEAQ (reference sequence). The CDR3 nucleotides are TGTGCCAGCAGCTGTCAAGGGCTCAATCAGCCCCAGCATTTT. Amino acids: CASSCQGLNQPQHF.

This clonotype has a count of ten or more. V gene TRBV12-3 or TRBV12-4 combines with J gene TRBJ2-3; 12 nucleotides match TRBD2. The trim removed 6 bases at V and 4 bases at J, leaving 5 bases unmatched. The CDR3 spans 15 residues. The CDR3 sequence is CASRRTSGDSDTQYF. In nucleotides, the CDR3 is TGTGCCAGCAGGAGGACTAGCGGGGACTCAGATACGCAGTATTTT.

This clonotype was counted at least ten times. This chain connects TRBV9 to TRBJ1-5; perhaps TRBD1 as D (6 bases). The germline gives CDR1 SGDLS, CDR2 YYNGEE. The V end was cut by 3 bases, the J end by 1 base, with 11 bases between. The CDR3 extends over 15 amino acids. The CDR3 protein is CASSDQGNSNQPQHF. DNA of the CDR3: TGTGCCAGCAGCGATCAGGGGAACAGCAATCAGCCCCAGCATTTT.

The table lists this clonotype with a count of one. The V gene is TRBV18, the J gene TRBJ1-1; D is uncertain. CDR1 is KGHSH and CDR2 is LQKENI in the germline V gene. This CDR3 contains 14 residues. The germline V and J ends were trimmed by 2 bases and 1 base, with 8 bases remaining between them. Written as DNA, the CDR3 is TGTGCCAGCTCACCATCGGCGGAGAACACTGAAGCTTTCTTT. As protein: CASSPSAENTEAFF.

This clonotype was seen at least ten times. The chain links TRBV29-1 to TRBJ2-1; the D is unclear. The germline V gene encodes CDR1 SQVTM and CDR2 ANQGSEA. The CDR3 consists of 12 residues. Trimming left V 3 bases short and J 6 bases short, with 9 bases between. Here the CDR3 DNA reads TGCAGCGTTGATTCCCCGGTCAATGAGCAGTTCTTC. The encoded protein is CSVDSPVNEQFF.

This clonotype was recorded many times. This chain links TRBV7-2 with TRBJ2-7, with a tentative D call TRBD2 (5 bases). The germline V gene encodes CDR1 SGHTA and CDR2 FQGNSA. The CDR3 totals 16 residues. V was trimmed by 0 bases and J by 4 bases, leaving 16 bases between them. CDR3 sequence (DNA): TGTGCCAGCAGCTTAGCTATGCCCGGGGTTGGTTACGAGCAGTACTTC. Amino acid sequence: CASSLAMPGVGYEQYF. Complete variable domain (other parts from reference TRBV7-2 and TRBJ2-7): GAGVSQSPSNKVTEKGKDVELRCDPISGHTALYWYRQSLGQGLEFLIYFQGNSAPDKSGLPSDRFSAERTGGSVSTLTIQRTQQEDSAVYLCASSLAMPGVGYEQYFGPGTRLTVT.

This clonotype was detected many times. The chain uses TRBV27 and TRBJ2-4; D unresolved. This CDR3 comprises 17 residues. Germline V gives CDR1 MNHEY, CDR2 SMNVEV (reference sequence). V was shortened by 4 bases and J by 0 bases, with 16 bases between the two germline ends. The DNA of the CDR3 is TGTGCCAGCAGTTCAATGACGGCCTGGGGAGCCAAAAACATTCAGTACTTC. This translates into CASSSMTAWGAKNIQYF.

This clonotype was detected many times. This chain connects TRBV15 to TRBJ1-6; a weak D match, TRBD1 (5 bases). Germline values: CDR1 LNHNV, CDR2 YYDKDF (reference sequence). The CDR3 loop spans 15 amino acids. V was pared by 0 bases and J by 11 bases, with 14 bases between. The CDR3 is CATSRDVAGSAPLHF. The CDR3 nucleotides read TGTGCCACCAGCAGAGATGTCGCAGGGAGCGCACCCCTCCACTTT.

This clonotype was detected only a few times. This clone may be a read error of a much larger clone one base away. This sequence joins TRBV9 and TRBJ2-4, with 7 nucleotides matching TRBD2. V was clipped by 4 bases and J by 9 bases; unmatched bases: 19. This CDR3 comprises 17 residues. CDR1 and CDR2 (germline): SGDLS, YYNGEE. In nucleotides, the CDR3 is TGTGCCAGCAGCCCATCAGACTCGGGGGGTAGTGGAAGCATTCAGTACTTC. This translates into CASSPSDSGGSGSIQYF. The whole variable domain, filled in from reference TRBV9 and TRBJ2-4, reads DSGVTQTPKHLITATGQRVTLRCSPRSGDLSVYWYQQSLDQGLQFLIQYYNGEERAKGNILERFSAQQFPDLHSELNLSSLELGDSALYFCASSPSDSGGSGSIQYFGAGTRLSVL.

The rearrangement links TRBV20-1 to TRBJ1-5; D remains ambiguous. Germline V gene data show CDR1 as DFQATT and CDR2 as SNEGSKA (reference sequence). Between the trimmed V and J ends, which lost 5 bases and 4 bases, there was a span of 18 bases. The CDR3 covers 15 residues. The CDR3 DNA follows: TGCAGTGCTTCGGAGGCAATCCACTTAAATCAGCCCCAGCATTTT. It codes for CSASEAIHLNQPQHF.

This clonotype was recorded a few times. The chain links TRBV7-2 to TRBJ1-5; unclear D gene. The CDR3 is 15 amino acids. Trimming removed 5 bases from V and 2 bases from J, with 13 bases in between. CDR1 is SGHTA and CDR2 is FQGNSA in the germline V gene. CDR3: CASSTQAFGNQPQHF. The DNA for the CDR3 is TGTGCCAGCAGCACTCAGGCTTTTGGCAATCAGCCCCAGCATTTT.

The V and J genes are TRBV12-5 and TRBJ2-2, with D maybe TRBD2 (6 bases). Germline CDR1 reads LGHNT; CDR2 reads FRNRAP. Trimming took off 4 bases at V and 4 bases at J, with 19 bases between the two ends. The CDR3 is made up of 17 amino acids. CDR3 in DNA: TGTGCTAGTGGTTCCCCCCCGGGAACAGCGGGCACCGGGGAGCTGTTTTTT. Residues: CASGSPPGTAGTGELFF.